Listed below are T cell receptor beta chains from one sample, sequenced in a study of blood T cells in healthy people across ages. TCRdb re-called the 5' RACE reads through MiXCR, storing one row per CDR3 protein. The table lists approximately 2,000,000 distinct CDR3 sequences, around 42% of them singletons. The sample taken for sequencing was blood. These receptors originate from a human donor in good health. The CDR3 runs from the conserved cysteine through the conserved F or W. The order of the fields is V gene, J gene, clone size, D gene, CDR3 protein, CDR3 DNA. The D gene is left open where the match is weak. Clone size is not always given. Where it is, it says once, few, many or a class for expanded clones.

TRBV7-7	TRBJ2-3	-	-	CASSLAPSPADTQYF	TGTGCCAGCAGCTTAGCCCCTAGTCCAGCTGATACGCAGTATTTT
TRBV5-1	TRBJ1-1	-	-	CASSLHGNTEAFF	TGCGCCAGCAGCTTGCACGGCAACACTGAAGCTTTCTTT
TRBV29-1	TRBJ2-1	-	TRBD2	CSVGGGRGEQFF	TGCAGCGTCGGAGGTGGGCGGGGGGAGCAGTTCTTC
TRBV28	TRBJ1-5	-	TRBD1	CASTAGGQPQHF	TGTGCCAGCACCGCAGGGGGACAGCCCCAGCATTTT
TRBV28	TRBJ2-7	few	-	CASSFEENSYEQYF	TGTGCCAGCAGTTTCGAGGAAAACTCCTACGAGCAGTACTTC
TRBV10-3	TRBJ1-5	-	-	CAISGAASNQPQHF	TGTGCCATCAGTGGAGCGGCGAGCAATCAGCCCCAGCATTTT
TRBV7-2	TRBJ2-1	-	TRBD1	CASSLEGQGFEEQFF	TGTGCCAGCAGCTTAGAGGGACAGGGGTTCGAAGAGCAGTTCTTC
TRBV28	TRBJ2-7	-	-	CASTHSYGTPSYEQYF	TGTGCCAGCACCCATTCGTACGGGACGCCGAGCTACGAGCAGTACTTC
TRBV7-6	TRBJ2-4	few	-	CASSSHIEAKNIQYF	TGTGCCAGCAGCTCTCATATTGAAGCCAAAAACATTCAGTACTTC
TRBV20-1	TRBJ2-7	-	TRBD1	CSALVDRLSYEQYF	TGCAGTGCTCTTGTGGACAGGCTGTCCTACGAGCAGTACTTC
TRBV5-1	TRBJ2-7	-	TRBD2	CASSFWTSGGLRSYEQYF	TGCGCCAGCAGCTTCTGGACTAGCGGGGGCCTCCGGTCCTACGAGCAGTACTTC
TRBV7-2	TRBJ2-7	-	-	CASSLELAGYYEQYF	TGTGCCAGCAGCTTAGAGTTGGCAGGGTACTACGAGCAGTACTTC
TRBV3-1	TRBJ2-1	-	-	CASTPDSFYNEQFF	TGTGCCAGCACCCCGGACAGCTTCTACAATGAGCAGTTCTTC
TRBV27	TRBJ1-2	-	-	CASGRGGYGYTF	TGTGCCAGCGGAAGGGGGGGCTATGGCTACACCTTC
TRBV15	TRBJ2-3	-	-	CATSRARFADTQYF	TGTGCCACCAGCAGAGCCCGTTTCGCAGATACGCAGTATTTT
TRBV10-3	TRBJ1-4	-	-	CAITPDRKGEKLFF	TGTGCCATCACCCCTGACAGGAAGGGGGAAAAACTGTTTTTT
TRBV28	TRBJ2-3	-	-	CASSGGDTGTDTQYF	TGTGCCAGCAGTGGGGGGGACACAGGCACAGATACGCAGTATTTT
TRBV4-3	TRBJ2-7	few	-	CASSQDRQSTSYEQYF	TGCGCCAGCAGCCAAGATCGACAGAGTACGTCCTACGAGCAGTACTTC
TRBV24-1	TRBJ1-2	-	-	CATSRQEHGYTF	TGTGCCACCAGTAGACAGGAGCATGGCTACACCTTC
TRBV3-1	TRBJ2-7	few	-	CASSGGSPYEQYF	TGTGCCAGCAGCGGGGGGTCCCCCTACGAGCAGTACTTC
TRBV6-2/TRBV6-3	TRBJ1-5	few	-	CASSYEALNNQPQHF	TGTGCCAGCAGTTACGAGGCCCTCAATAATCAGCCCCAGCATTTT
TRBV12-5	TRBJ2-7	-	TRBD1	CASGLAAGTGSYEQYF	TGTGCTAGTGGTTTGGCAGCCGGGACAGGGTCGTACGAGCAGTACTTC
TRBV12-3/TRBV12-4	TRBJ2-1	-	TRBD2	CASRPGLAPFGEQFF	TGTGCCAGCAGACCGGGACTAGCCCCTTTCGGTGAGCAGTTCTTC
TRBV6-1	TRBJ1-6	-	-	CASSAEEGAVPLHF	TGTGCCAGCAGTGCTGAAGAAGGAGCGGTCCCCCTCCACTTT
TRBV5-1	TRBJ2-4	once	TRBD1	CASSFDRGVAKNIQYF	TGCGCCAGCAGCTTCGACAGGGGAGTAGCCAAAAACATTCAGTACTTC
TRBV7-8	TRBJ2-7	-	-	CASTAVSYEQYF	TGTGCCAGCACAGCGGTTTCCTACGAGCAGTACTTC
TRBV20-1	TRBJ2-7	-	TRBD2	CSARIRPPRGGLQQYF	TGCAGTGCTAGGATCCGTCCGCCTCGGGGGGGGTTACAGCAGTACTTC
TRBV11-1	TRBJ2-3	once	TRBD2	CASSQHRRERGEGWDTQYF	TGTGCCAGCAGCCAACATCGACGGGAGCGGGGGGAGGGGTGGGATACGCAGTATTTT
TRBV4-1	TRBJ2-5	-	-	CASSLAVKETQYF	TGCGCCAGCAGCCTTGCGGTCAAAGAGACCCAGTACTTC
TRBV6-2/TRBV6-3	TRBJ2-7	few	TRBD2	CASRPLAAYEQYF	TGTGCCAGCAGGCCACTAGCGGCCTACGAGCAGTACTTC
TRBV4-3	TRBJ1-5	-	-	CASSQARSSNQPQHF	TGCGCCAGCAGCCAAGCACGGAGTAGCAATCAGCCCCAGCATTTT
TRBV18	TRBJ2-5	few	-	CASSPVAVSQETQYF	TGTGCCAGCTCACCAGTGGCGGTATCCCAAGAGACCCAGTACTTC
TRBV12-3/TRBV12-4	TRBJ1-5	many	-	CASSLGSSQPQHF	TGTGCCAGCAGCTTAGGAAGCAGTCAGCCCCAGCATTTT
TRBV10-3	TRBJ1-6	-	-	CAISEISMALLHF	TGTGCCATCAGTGAAATTTCGATGGCACTCCTCCACTTT
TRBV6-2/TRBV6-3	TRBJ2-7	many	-	CASSPGPPSSYEQYF	TGTGCCAGCAGTCCGGGACCACCGAGCTCCTACGAGCAGTACTTC
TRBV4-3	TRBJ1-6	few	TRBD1	CASSRLTGVGSPLHF	TGCGCCAGCAGCCGGCTTACAGGGGTAGGTTCACCCCTCCACTTT
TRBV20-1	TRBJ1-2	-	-	CSARYSEGYTF	TGCAGTGCTAGATACTCGGAGGGCTACACCTTC
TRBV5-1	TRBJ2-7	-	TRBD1	CASSRTGTGVEQYF	TGCGCCAGCAGCAGGACCGGGACAGGGGTCGAGCAGTACTTC
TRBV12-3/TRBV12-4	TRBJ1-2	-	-	CASKAGLSGYTF	TGTGCCAGCAAAGCAGGGTTGAGTGGCTACACCTTC
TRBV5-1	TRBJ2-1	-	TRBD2	CASSSSREDEQFF	TGCGCCAGCAGCTCATCTCGGGAGGATGAGCAGTTCTTC
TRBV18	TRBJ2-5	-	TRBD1	CASSKNPGTGVQQETQYF	TGTGCCAGCTCGAAAAATCCCGGGACAGGGGTTCAGCAAGAGACCCAGTACTTC
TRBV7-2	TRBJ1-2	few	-	CASSLGALGGRRGYTF	TGTGCCAGCAGCTTAGGCGCCTTGGGGGGTCGGAGAGGCTACACCTTC
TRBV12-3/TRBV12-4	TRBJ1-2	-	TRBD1	CASSPPGTGELDGYTF	TGTGCCAGCAGCCCGCCTGGGACAGGGGAATTGGATGGCTACACCTTC
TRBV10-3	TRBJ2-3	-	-	CATRQSSSTDTQYF	TGTGCCACCCGACAGAGTTCTAGCACAGATACGCAGTATTTT
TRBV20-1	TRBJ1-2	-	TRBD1	CSATQGVGDGYTF	TGCAGTGCTACTCAGGGGGTAGGCGATGGCTACACCTTC
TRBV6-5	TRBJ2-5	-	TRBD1	CASSYGTVSKETQYF	TGTGCCAGCAGTTACGGGACAGTCTCGAAAGAGACCCAGTACTTC
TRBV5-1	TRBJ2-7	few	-	CASSSEMGVEDEQYF	TGCGCCAGCAGCTCGGAAATGGGGGTTGAGGACGAGCAGTACTTC
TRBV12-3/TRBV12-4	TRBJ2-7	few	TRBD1	CASKNSGQGYYEQYF	TGTGCCAGCAAAAACTCGGGACAGGGGTACTACGAGCAGTACTTC
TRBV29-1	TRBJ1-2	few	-	CSVVQGANYGYTF	TGCAGCGTTGTTCAGGGAGCTAACTATGGCTACACCTTC
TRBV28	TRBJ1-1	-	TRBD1	CASSLDQGVLHTEAFF	TGTGCCAGCAGTTTGGATCAGGGGGTTCTGCACACTGAAGCTTTCTTT
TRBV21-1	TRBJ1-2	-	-	CASWSSDSGYGYTF	TGTGCCAGCTGGAGTTCGGACAGTGGGTATGGCTACACCTTC
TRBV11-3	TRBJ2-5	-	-	CASSSFGELQETQYF	TGTGCCAGCAGCTCGTTTGGGGAACTACAAGAGACCCAGTACTTC
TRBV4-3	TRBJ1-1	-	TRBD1	CASSLYSGTENTEAFF	TGCGCCAGCAGCTTATATTCCGGGACAGAGAACACTGAAGCTTTCTTT
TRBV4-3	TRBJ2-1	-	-	CASSQAPREDWDEQFF	TGCGCCAGCAGCCAAGCCCCCAGGGAGGATTGGGATGAGCAGTTCTTC
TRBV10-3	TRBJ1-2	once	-	CAISEGEGGYTF	TGTGCCATCAGTGAAGGGGAAGGTGGCTACACCTTC